The 13 T cell receptor beta chains given below trace back to one sample, sequenced in a study of Ad26.COV2.S vaccination and SARS-CoV-2 variants. The treatment denotes: about 20 received Ad26.COV2.S at low or high dose, single or two shots; 5 received placebo; per-sample allocation not given. Collection of the samples took place on day 63 after the first injection of vaccine or placebo. Repertoires were generated with immunoSEQ multiplex PCR, while TCRdb's copy carries only in-frame clones and drops some. The sample yields hundreds of thousands of clones, about 87% seen once. The specimen was peripheral blood, collected in a trial of Ad26.COV2.S vaccine versus placebo. All receptors derive from a person between 18 and 59 years old who received the Ad26.COV2.S COVID-19 vaccine or a placebo.

The chain uses TRBV19 and TRBJ2-5; 9 bases are a match to TRBD1. V gave up 3 bases and J gave up 1 base; unmatched junction bases: 12. The germline gives CDR1 LNHDA, CDR2 SQIVND (reference sequence). There are 18 residues in the CDR3. Here the CDR3 DNA reads TGTGCCAGTAGTATGGAGGTCGGGACAGGGTTCAGCCAAGAGACCCAGTACTTC. Amino acids: CASSMEVGTGFSQETQYF.

This clone was recorded at least ten times. This chain links TRBV12-5 with TRBJ2-7; TRBD2 agrees at 9 bases. CDR3 length equals 15 residues. Germline CDR1 is LGHNT and CDR2 is FRNRAP. After removal of 5 bases from V and 5 bases from J, the junction contained 10 bases not matched to a gene. CDR3 loop: CASGPLGLAQDEQYF. In DNA, the CDR3 is TGTGCTAGTGGTCCCCTGGGACTAGCCCAGGACGAGCAGTACTTC.

V gene TRBV28 combines with J gene TRBJ2-7; D gene unclear. CDR1 and CDR2 (germline): MDHEN, SYDVKM. The CDR3 spans 12 residues. Deletions cut 6 bases from V and 4 bases from J, with 10 bases between. The CDR3 reads CASSLTKYEQYF. In DNA form, the CDR3 reads TGTGCCAGCAGCCTCACAAAGTACGAGCAGTACTTC.

The chain is built from TRBV27 and TRBJ2-7, with 12 bases lining up with TRBD2. Per the germline V gene, CDR1 is MNHEY and CDR2 is SMNVEV (reference sequence). There are 16 residues in the CDR3. J gave up 6 bases and V 6 bases, and 12 bases lay outside the gene matches. As DNA, the CDR3 is TGTGCCAGCAGCTATCGCCCCGGACTAGCGGGAACCGAGCAGTACTTC. Translating it yields CASSYRPGLAGTEQYF.

The chain is built from TRBV6-4 and TRBJ1-2, with TRBD1 matching over 8 bases. Germline lookup yields CDR1 MRHNA and CDR2 SNTAGT. The CDR3 extends over 14 amino acids. After removal of 7 bases from V and 4 bases from J, the junction contained 8 bases not matched to a gene. CDR3 in amino acids: CASNLDRDTYGYTF. CDR3 DNA sequence: TGTGCCAGCAACCTGGACAGGGACACCTATGGCTACACCTTC.

The chain carries TRBV4-2 and TRBJ1-6; 8 nucleotides match TRBD1. J lost 0 bases, V lost 6 bases, and 4 bases had no gene match. The CDR3 loop spans 16 amino acids. Germline lookup yields CDR1 LGHNA and CDR2 YNFKEQ. CDR3 in amino acids: CASRGQGSSYNSPLHF. Here the CDR3 DNA reads TGTGCCAGCAGAGGACAGGGCAGCTCCTATAATTCACCCCTCCACTTT.

The V gene is TRBV28, the J gene TRBJ1-3, with no clear D. Germline CDR1 reads MDHEN; CDR2 reads SYDVKM. Trimming removed 2 bases at V and 0 bases at J, with 8 bases between. The CDR3 contains 15 residues. The CDR3 nucleotides read TGTGCCAGCAGTTTAGATCCGTTCTCTGGAAACACCATATATTTT. It translates to CASSLDPFSGNTIYF.

This sequence joins TRBV19 and TRBJ1-4; 8 positions match TRBD1. The V and J ends lost 3 bases and 5 bases, in that order; junction bases with no gene match: 2. Germline-derived CDR1 and CDR2 are LNHDA and SQIVND (reference sequence). CDR3 size: 14 residues. CDR3: CASSIYRGNEKLFF. The CDR3 DNA follows: TGTGCCAGTAGTATCTACAGGGGGAATGAAAAACTGTTTTTT. The full variable domain, in which reference TRBV19 and TRBJ1-4 provide the parts outside the CDR3, is DGGITQSPKYLFRKEGQNVTLSCEQNLNHDAMYWYRQDPGQGLRLIYYSQIVNDFQKGDIAEGYSVSREKKESFPLTVTSAQKNPTAFYLCASSIYRGNEKLFFGSGTQLSVL.

Only one count was recorded for this clone. CDR3 DNA sequence: TGTGCCAGCAGTTTAATCGGCAGGGGGTATGAGCAGTTCTTC. This translates into CASSLIGRGYEQFF. The V and J genes are TRBV28 and TRBJ2-1; 7 bases map to TRBD1. Germline loops: CDR1 MDHEN, CDR2 SYDVKM. The J segment lost 8 bases and the V segment lost 2 bases, leaving 6 bases of the junction unmatched. CDR3 length equals 14 residues.

J is TRBJ2-5 and V is TRBV7-9; D could derive from TRBD1 or TRBD2 (6 bases each). Trimming pared 5 bases from V and 1 base from J, leaving 11 bases between. Germline loops: CDR1 SEHNR, CDR2 FQNEAQ (reference sequence). CDR3 length equals 14 residues. CDR3: CASSDRGLQETQYF. The CDR3 DNA follows: TGTGCCAGCAGCGATCGGGGGCTCCAAGAGACCCAGTACTTC.

The V gene is TRBV18, the J gene TRBJ1-3; D unclear. V dropped 3 bases and J dropped 0 bases, with 21 bases sitting between them. Germline V gene sequence: CDR1 KGHSH, CDR2 LQKENI. CDR3 length equals 19 residues. The chain's CDR3 is CASSPTDQARYFSGNTIYF. The CDR3 bases are TGTGCCAGCTCACCCACGGACCAGGCTCGCTACTTCTCTGGAAACACCATATATTTT.

This clone has more than one count but fewer than ten. V is TRBV5-8 and J is TRBJ2-1; D is possibly TRBD1 (5 bases). CDR3 length: 11 amino acids. The germline gives CDR1 SGHTS, CDR2 YDEGEE. V was shortened by 1 base and J by 10 bases, with 6 bases between the two germline ends. The DNA of the CDR3 is TGTGCCAGCAGCTTGAGACAGGAGCAGTTCTTC. Translation gives CASSLRQEQFF.

The V call is TRBV5-6, the J call TRBJ2-7; 11 bases line up with TRBD2. Germline lookup yields CDR1 SGHDT and CDR2 YYEEEE. V shed 4 bases, J shed 2 bases, and the junction held 5 bases outside the gene matches. The CDR3 covers 15 residues. The DNA for the CDR3 is TGTGCCAGCAGCAGGCCGGGACTAGCGGCCTACGAGCAGTACTTC. Encoded protein: CASSRPGLAAYEQYF. Together with reference TRBV5-6 and TRBJ2-7, the CDR3 gives the full variable domain: DAGVTQSPTHLIKTRGQQVTLRCSPKSGHDTVSWYQQALGQGPQFIFQYYEEEERQRGNFPDRFSGHQFPNYSSELNVNALLLGDSALYLCASSRPGLAAYEQYFGPGTRLTVT.